A single T cell receptor beta chain is shown here with its context. The sample originates from a study of blood T cells in healthy people across ages. This CDR3 comprises 14 residues. Trimming left V 6 bases short and J 2 bases short, with 14 bases between. Per germline, CDR1 MNHEY and CDR2 SMNVEV (reference sequence). For the second PCR, which ran for about 6 to 12 cycles, a sample-barcoded 5' primer and a J-beta primer mix were used. All cDNA molecules were each tagged by a template-switch adaptor with 12 random nucleotides. Using its own MiXCR run on the 5' RACE reads, TCRdb lists one record per CDR3 protein. In the table there are hundreds of thousands of distinct CDR3 sequences, around half of which are singletons.

This receptor was identified in a woman in her fifties or sixties in good health. Sequenced material: blood. V usage is TRBV27 and J usage is TRBJ2-7, with D maybe TRBD1 (5 bases). The CDR3 region is CASSISGKTYEQYF. The CDR3 DNA reads TGTGCCAGCAGCATCTCAGGGAAAACCTACGAGCAGTACTTC.